Below are 4 T cell receptor beta chains sequenced from a single sample in a study of CD8+CD57+ T cells in acquired aplastic anemia. Genomic DNA, serving as template, underwent TCR beta VDJ and CDR3 profiling. TCRdb used MiXCR to reprocess the reads, holding one entry per CDR3 protein. The sample gives a few hundred thousand distinct CDR3 sequences, around 33% of which show up once; roughly 0.8% is in the top ten. Previously, flow cytometry had revealed CD8+CD57+ cell expansion in the patients chosen for sequencing. The sample comprised sorted CD4+, CD8+, or CD8+CD57+ T cells (not recorded which) from PBMCs. These receptors all stem from a human donor with aplastic anemia.

This chain links TRBV9 with TRBJ1-1; D not resolved. The CDR3 loop spans 14 amino acids. Germline lookup yields CDR1 SGDLS and CDR2 YYNGEE. V was clipped by 0 bases and J by 1 base, with 7 bases between them. The CDR3 coding sequence is TGTGCCAGCAGCGTAGCAGGAACGAACACTGAAGCTTTCTTT. Protein sequence: CASSVAGTNTEAFF.

This clonotype was seen many times. In DNA form, the CDR3 reads TGTGCCAGCAGCTTAGCGTCCCGGGAGACCCAGTACTTC. Translated, it gives CASSLASRETQYF. The chain joins TRBV7-9 to TRBJ2-5; D gene uncertain. V was shortened by 0 bases and J by 5 bases, with 7 bases between the two germline ends. The CDR3 covers 13 residues. Germline assignment: CDR1 SEHNR and CDR2 FQNEAQ (reference sequence).

This clonotype was detected many times. The chain joins TRBV6-4 to TRBJ1-2; D is unresolved. Germline values: CDR1 MRHNA, CDR2 SNTAGT. The V end was cut by 3 bases, the J end by 14 bases, with 10 bases between. The CDR3 is 10 amino acids. The CDR3 region is CASSESAPTF. CDR3 coding DNA: TGTGCCAGCAGTGAATCCGCACCAACCTTC.

This clonotype was seen only a few times. The V and J genes are TRBV20-1 and TRBJ2-3; TRBD2 aligns across 8 bases. In germline, CDR1 is DFQATT, CDR2 SNEGSKA (reference sequence). V lost 1 base to trimming and J lost 6 bases; unmatched junction nucleotides: 9. This CDR3 is built from 15 residues. The CDR3 loop is CSARGGSGIGDTQYF. In DNA, the CDR3 is TGCAGTGCTAGAGGGGGTAGCGGGATCGGGGATACGCAGTATTTT.